The present T cell receptor (beta chain) was sequenced within a study of naive and memory T cell subsets. Amplification of ligated cDNA took four PCR rounds with SP2 and nested alpha and beta constant primers. Reverse transcription of blood and skin TCR RNA was primed at alpha and beta constant regions. TCRdb passed the 5' RACE reads through MiXCR, listing each CDR3 protein once. The table shows around 48,000 distinct CDR3 sequences, with around 5% occurring only once. Points from the study as a whole: The RNA method is potentially sensitive to activation and differentiation changes.

An oligonucleotide containing a UMI was ligated to the 3' end of TCR cDNA. Whole-blood samples were less than 3 ml of peripheral blood from healthy adult volunteers. Cells were not sorted; total RNA input targeted about 1 to 1,100 ng. Trimming took 8 bases from V and 5 from J, leaving 16 bases between them. The CDR3 spans 13 residues. The V gene's germline CDR1 is SNHLY and CDR2 FYNNEI. This clonotype was seen at least ten times. What it binds is not known. The source of this sequence is a female donor in good health. The chain couples TRBV2 to TRBJ2-7, with TRBD2 as a possible D gene (5 bases). The CDR3 spells CASGKEAGHEQYF. CDR3 sequence (DNA): TGTGCCAGCGGAAAGGAGGCGGGTCACGAGCAGTACTTC.